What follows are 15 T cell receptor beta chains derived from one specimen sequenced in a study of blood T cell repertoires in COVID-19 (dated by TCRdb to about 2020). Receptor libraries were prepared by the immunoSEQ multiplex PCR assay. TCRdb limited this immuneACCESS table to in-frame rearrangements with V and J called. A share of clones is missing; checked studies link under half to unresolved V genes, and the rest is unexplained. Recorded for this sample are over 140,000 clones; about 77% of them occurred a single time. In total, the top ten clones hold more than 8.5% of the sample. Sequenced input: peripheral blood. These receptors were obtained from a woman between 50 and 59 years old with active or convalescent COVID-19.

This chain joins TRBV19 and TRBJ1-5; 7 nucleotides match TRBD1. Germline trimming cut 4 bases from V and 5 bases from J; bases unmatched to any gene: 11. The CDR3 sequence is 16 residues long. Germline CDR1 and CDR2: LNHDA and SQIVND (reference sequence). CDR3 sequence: CASSTPPGQTHQPQHF. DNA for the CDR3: TGTGCCAGTAGTACACCCCCGGGACAGACGCATCAGCCCCAGCATTTT.

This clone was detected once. The CDR3 coding sequence is TGCGCCAGCAGCTTGGATGGCGGGAGTGGGGAGCTGTTTTTT. Its translation is CASSLDGGSGELFF. The chain links TRBV5-1 to TRBJ2-2, with 7 bases that match TRBD2. The germline V gene encodes CDR1 SGHRS and CDR2 YFSETQ. J gave up 8 bases and V 0 bases, and 4 bases lay outside the gene matches. This CDR3 has 14 amino acids. The whole variable domain, remainder taken from reference TRBV5-1 and TRBJ2-2, is KAGVTQTPRYLIKTRGQQVTLSCSPISGHRSVSWYQQTPGQGLQFLFEYFSETQRNKGNFPGRFSGRQFSNSRSEMNVSTLELGDSALYLCASSLDGGSGELFFGEGSRLTVL.

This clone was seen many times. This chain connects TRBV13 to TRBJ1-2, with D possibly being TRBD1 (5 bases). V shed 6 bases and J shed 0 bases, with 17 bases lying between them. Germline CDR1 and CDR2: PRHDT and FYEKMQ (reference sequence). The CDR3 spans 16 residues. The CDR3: CASSSTPGGTNYGYTF. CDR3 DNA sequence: TGTGCCAGCAGTTCAACGCCGGGGGGAACTAACTATGGCTACACCTTC.

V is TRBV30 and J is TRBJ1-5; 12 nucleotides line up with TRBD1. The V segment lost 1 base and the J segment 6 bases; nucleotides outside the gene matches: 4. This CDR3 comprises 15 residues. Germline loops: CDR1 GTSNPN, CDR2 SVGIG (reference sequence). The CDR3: CAWSGGQGALQPQHF. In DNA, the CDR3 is TGTGCCTGGAGTGGGGGACAGGGGGCACTTCAGCCCCAGCATTTT.

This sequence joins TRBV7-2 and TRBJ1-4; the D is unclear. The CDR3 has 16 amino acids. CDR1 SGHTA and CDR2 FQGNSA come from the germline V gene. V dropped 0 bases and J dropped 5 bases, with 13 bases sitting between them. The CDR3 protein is CASSLAGGGGNEKLFF. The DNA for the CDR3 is TGTGCCAGCAGCTTAGCGGGTGGAGGCGGGAATGAAAAACTGTTTTTT.

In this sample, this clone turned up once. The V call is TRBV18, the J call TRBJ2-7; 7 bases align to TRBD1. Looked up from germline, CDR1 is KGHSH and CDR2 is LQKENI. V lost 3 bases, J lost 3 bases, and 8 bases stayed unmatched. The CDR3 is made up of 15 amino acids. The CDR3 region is CASSPGQPSFYEQYF. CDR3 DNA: TGTGCCAGCTCACCGGGACAGCCTTCTTTCTACGAGCAGTACTTC.

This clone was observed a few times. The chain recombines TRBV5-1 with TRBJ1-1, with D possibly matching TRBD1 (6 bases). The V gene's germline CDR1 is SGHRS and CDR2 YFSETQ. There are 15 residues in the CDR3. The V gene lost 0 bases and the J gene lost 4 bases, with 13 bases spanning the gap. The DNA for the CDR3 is TGCGCCAGCAGCTTGGAGGCAGGGGTGGCCACTGAAGCTTTCTTT. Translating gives CASSLEAGVATEAFF.

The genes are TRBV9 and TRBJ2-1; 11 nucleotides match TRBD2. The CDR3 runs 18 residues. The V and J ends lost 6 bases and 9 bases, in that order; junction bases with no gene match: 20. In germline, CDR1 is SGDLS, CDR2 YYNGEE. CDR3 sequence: CASNERPGGASGRSEQFF. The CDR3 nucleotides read TGTGCCAGCAACGAGAGGCCCGGTGGGGCTAGCGGGAGGAGTGAGCAGTTCTTC. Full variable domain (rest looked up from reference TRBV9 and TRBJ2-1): DSGVTQTPKHLITATGQRVTLRCSPRSGDLSVYWYQQSLDQGLQFLIQYYNGEERAKGNILERFSAQQFPDLHSELNLSSLELGDSALYFCASNERPGGASGRSEQFFGPGTRLTVL.

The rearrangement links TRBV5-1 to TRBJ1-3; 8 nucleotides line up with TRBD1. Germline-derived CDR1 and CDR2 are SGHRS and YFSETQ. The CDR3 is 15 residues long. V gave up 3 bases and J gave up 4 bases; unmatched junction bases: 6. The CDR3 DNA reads TGCGCCAGCAGCTCTACAGGGGGAGGAGGAAACACCATATATTTT. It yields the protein CASSSTGGGGNTIYF.

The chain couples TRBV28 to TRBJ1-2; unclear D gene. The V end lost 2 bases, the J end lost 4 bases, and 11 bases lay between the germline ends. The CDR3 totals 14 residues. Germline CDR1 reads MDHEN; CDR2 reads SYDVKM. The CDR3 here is CASSLKRSSYGYTF. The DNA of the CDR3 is TGTGCCAGCAGTTTAAAGCGGTCATCCTATGGCTACACCTTC.

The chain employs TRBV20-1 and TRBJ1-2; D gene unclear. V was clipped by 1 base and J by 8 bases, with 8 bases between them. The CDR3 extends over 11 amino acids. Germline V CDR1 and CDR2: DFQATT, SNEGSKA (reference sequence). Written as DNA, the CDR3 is TGCAGTGCTAGAGCATATGGCGGCTACACCTTC. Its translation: CSARAYGGYTF.

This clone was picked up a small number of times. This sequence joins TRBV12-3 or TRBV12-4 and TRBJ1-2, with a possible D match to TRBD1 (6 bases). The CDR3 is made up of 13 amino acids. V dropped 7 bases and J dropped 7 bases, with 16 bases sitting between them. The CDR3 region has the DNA TGTGCCAGCACCATACAGGGTTCTGGTGGCTACACCTTC. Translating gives CASTIQGSGGYTF.

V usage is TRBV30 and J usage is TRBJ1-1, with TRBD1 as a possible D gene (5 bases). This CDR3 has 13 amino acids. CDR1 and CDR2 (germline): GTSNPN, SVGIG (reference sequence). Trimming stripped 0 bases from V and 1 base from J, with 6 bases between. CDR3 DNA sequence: TGTGCCTGGAGTGTACAGGCGAACACTGAAGCTTTCTTT. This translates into CAWSVQANTEAFF.

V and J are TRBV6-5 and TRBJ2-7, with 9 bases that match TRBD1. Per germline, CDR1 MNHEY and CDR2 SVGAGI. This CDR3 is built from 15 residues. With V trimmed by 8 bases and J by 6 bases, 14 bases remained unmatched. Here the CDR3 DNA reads TGTGCCAGCTCCCAAGTACCGGGACAGGGCGGCGAGCAGTACTTC. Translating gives CASSQVPGQGGEQYF.

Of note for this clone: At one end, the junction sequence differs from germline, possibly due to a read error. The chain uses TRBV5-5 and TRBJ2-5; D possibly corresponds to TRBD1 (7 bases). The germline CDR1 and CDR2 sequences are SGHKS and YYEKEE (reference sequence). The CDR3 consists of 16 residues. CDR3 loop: CASSPEGQPYQGTQYF. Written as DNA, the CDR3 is TGTGCCAGCAGCCCGGAGGGACAGCCTTATCAAGGGACCCAGTACTTC.